Listed here is a single TCR beta chain. The antigen this receptor binds is unknown. No much larger clone exists at a distance of one base, and base qualities are not known. The method was the immunoSEQ multiplex PCR assay. For the multiplex PCR, a mixture combining 60 forward primers for TCR Vbeta segments and 13 reverse primers for TCR Jbeta segments was used. The CDR3 region of rearranged TCR beta genes was amplified from genomic DNA by a multiplex PCR assay. Amplified TCR beta libraries were sequenced as 87-base-pair reads on the Illumina HiSeq System. The paper's processing steps were these. Across the roughly 670 repertoires, a later analysis counted 75 million to 90 million unique TCR beta chains, about 10 million of which were shared by at least two donors. Raw reads were error-corrected and collapsed into unique sequences with a nearest-neighbor algorithm that merged closely related sequences to remove PCR and sequencing errors. CDR3 sequences were aligned to IMGT reference sequences to assign V, D and J gene segments. For a sequence to be retained, at least a six-nucleotide match to both a V gene segment and a J gene segment was required. A rearrangement was called productive if the CDR3 had no stop codons and remained in frame with V and J, and every other rearrangement was called non-productive. Following IMGT convention, CDR3 was defined as the stretch from the second conserved V-encoded cysteine to the conserved J-encoded phenylalanine. The earlier analysis of fewer than 750 of the donors excluded sequences that lacked an unambiguous match to a single V gene segment. In an earlier analysis of roughly 500 of the donors, V segments were called functional above 56.7% productive rearrangements and were called segregating when the between-donor standard deviation exceeded 5%. To diagnose cytomegalovirus status from the catalog of TCR beta chain sequences, a statistical classification framework was built. In a later analysis, TCR nucleotide sequences were compared against IMGT/GENE-DB human TR gene sequences so that V and J genes could be assigned. In a later analysis, CDR3 sequences and most-parsimonious VDJ recombination scenarios were assigned using the TCRdist pipeline. In a later analysis, every TCR beta chain was defined by the combination of its CDR3 amino acid sequence and its V-gene family, and reads without a unique V-gene family were dropped. To address suspected cross-contamination and a sequencing artifact, a later analysis removed roughly 640 highly shared, low-generation-probability nucleotide sequences. For each public chain, a later analysis derived a clonal expansion index from normalized ranks of inferred template counts within each repertoire. A later analysis computed generation probabilities with a VDJ recombination model fitted to out-of-frame rearrangements, and checked the results against IGoR. Hypergeometric tests were used in a later analysis to score TCR-TCR, TCR-HLA and TCR-CMV co-occurrence, with a repertoire-size bias correction applied to the TCR pairs. To estimate false discovery rates, a later analysis permuted the HLA or CMV assignments 20 times. A later analysis grouped co-occurring TCRs with DBSCAN, adding TCRdist sequence similarity when clustering within HLA-allele-positive subsets. Co-occurrence clustering excluded repertoires with fewer than 30,000 or more than 120,000 public chains, plus five with anomalous nucleotide sharing. This immuneACCESS table, as held by TCRdb, lists in-frame sequences with V and J called but not all clones. Of the missing ones, under half trace to an unresolved V gene in checked studies; the others have no known cause. V and J calls and clone size are as listed in that table; D and trimming were resolved from the DNA. For this sample there are roughly 200,000 clones; roughly nine tenths appear just once. Of the sample, around 0.99% is held by the ten largest clones.

This entry belongs to a study of cytomegalovirus exposure and HLA in healthy donors (dated by TCRdb to about 2017). Regarding the study in general: In an earlier analysis of about 560 of the donors, around 290 Gb of sequence data and 95 million to 130 million unique TCR beta sequences from 180 million or so T cells were reported. Using immunosequencing, the study profiled T cell repertoires from 666 subjects and related those repertoires to cytomegalovirus serostatus. Genome-wide SNP genotypes for about three fifths of the roughly 700 donors were used in a later genetic analysis, which treated that subset as a discovery cohort. Typing coverage varied by locus: roughly 629-630 donors for A, B, C, DRB1 and DQB1; more than 500 for DQA1; around 610 for DPA1; 450 to 480 for DPB1. Donor age, sex, ethnicity and CMV serostatus were collected together with the repertoire data. An earlier analysis of 587 of the donors used high-throughput TCR beta sequencing to judge whether each TCR beta V gene segment behaved as functional or pseudogenic. Four or five DR-DQ haplotypes were treated as single units for association and clustering because of strong linkage in the cohort. An early release covering 550 to 700 HLA-typed donors comprised approximately 290 gigabases of sequencing data and 85 million or so unique TCR sequences. All discovery cohort repertoires had been generated using a single sequencing platform. Rather than using new phenotypic data, the later analysis identified candidate immune exposures from TCR beta sequences and from how often those sequences occurred across donors. To study patterns of TCR occurrence, a later analysis re-analyzed previously published TCR beta repertoires from 650 to 750 donors and added high-resolution HLA genotyping. Class I and class II HLA loci were covered by the typing at four-digit resolution. Of the approximately 400 genotyped donors, approximately 80% fell in the genetic ancestry cluster associated with self-reported Caucasian donors. Among some 400 genotyped donors of the cohort, an average of approximately 240,000 unique TCR beta nucleotide sequences was sequenced per donor, of which approximately 19% were non-productive. The study aimed to test whether signatures of past pathogen exposure could be identified by cataloging public T cell receptors. In addition to the first cohort of approximately 650 subjects, a separate validation cohort of under 150 different subjects was used. To predict cytomegalovirus infection status, the study brought together high-throughput TCR immunosequencing, statistical association of individual TCRs with disease status, and machine learning. General study outcomes and caveats: For the cohort, immune exposure information was limited to CMV serostatus. Compared with the roughly 600-donor mean, donors in an Asian-associated ancestry cluster had fewer N-insertions in productive TCRs, according to a later genetic analysis. The presence/absence analyses assumed that sequencing depth was roughly uniform across donors, and that assumption may not be true. A later analysis reported that several top co-occurrence clusters appeared linked to parvovirus B19, influenza, CMV and Epstein-Barr virus. The authors suggested that the approach could potentially be generalized to other disease states and immunological phenotypes. A later analysis associated 16,951 TCR beta sequences with specific HLA alleles at a false discovery rate of 0.05. An earlier analysis of several hundred of the donors showed that most TCR beta V segments appeared in productive rearrangements either about 87% or about 30% of the time, which broadly matched IMGT annotations. When HLA alleles, especially DR and DQ, strongly co-occurred, TCR associations were difficult to assign to individual alleles. In the study, about 150 TCR beta chains were listed as associated with cytomegalovirus. In this cohort, only TCR beta chains were sequenced, and detectable features were limited by the absence of alpha or paired-chain data. The classifier was reported to diagnose cytomegalovirus status with high specificity and sensitivity in both the original cohort and the validation cohort. Because counts were too low, roughly 16 rarely observed V segments, including chromosome 9 orphons, were excluded from the earlier analysis of 500 to 700 of the donors. In vitro tests confirmed that a few of the cytomegalovirus-associated TCR beta chains recognize cytomegalovirus antigens. A further reported finding was that TCR beta sequences accurately predicted the HLA-A and HLA-B alleles for most subjects in the first cohort. Compared with equally common non-associated chains, HLA-associated TCR beta chains in a later analysis were more clonally expanded and had lower generation probabilities. Most TCR sequences were seen in very few donors, while some public TCRs were found in many individuals. The sequencing pipeline was judged likely to have produced a cluster of highly shared sequence variants as a technical artifact. The 87-base-pair reads could not distinguish some IMGT-functional V segments, including TRBV6-2 and TRBV6-3, so those segments were excluded. Most CMV-associated TCR beta chains appeared to be HLA-restricted in a later analysis, and the HLA associations seemed to be driven largely by CMV exposure. Linkage disequilibrium might explain the correlated functional status among segregating V segments, but an unknown experimental factor could not be ruled out. Because some donors lacked HLA typing at each locus, the association tests relied only on the typed subset. In a later analysis, TCR association rates were found to vary across HLA loci, with the most associated TCRs seen for DRB1 alleles and the fewest for HLA-C alleles. An association between a missense DCLRE1C variant and V-gene and J-gene trimming of TCR beta chains was found in a later genetic analysis and replicated in an independent cohort.

The cohort consisted of 666 healthy bone marrow donors. All cohort members were sampled while nominally healthy, although unrecorded immune exposures were likely present. The donor was CMV seronegative and was included in the group of around 320 seronegative cohort members. Every donor gave a peripheral blood sample, and the peripheral blood mononuclear cells from that sample were used for TCR beta sequencing. The Qiagen DNeasy Blood Extraction Kit was used to extract genomic DNA from the blood cell samples. The CDR3 runs 16 residues from the cysteine to the phenylalanine. Kept here is only the CDR3 DNA, which spans 48 bases and is read in frame from base 1. According to the germline V gene (reference sequence), CDR1 reads SGHNT and CDR2 reads YYREEE.

The source of this sequence is a boy aged 2-9 years in good health and CMV-seronegative. Sequencing was performed on PBMCs. The rearrangement joined TRBV5-4 to TRBJ2-5; 12 central nucleotides agree with TRBD2. Near its end, the DNA agrees better with TRBJ2-7, so the J call may be wrong. The CDR3 loop reads CASSLASGRATYEQYF. The sequenced DNA: TGTGCCAGCAGCTTGGCTAGCGGGAGGGCCACCTACGAGCAGTACTTC.